The table lists the clone carrying this T cell receptor (beta chain) with many counts. Its antigen is currently unknown. The CDR3 contains 14 residues. From germline, CDR1 is LNHNV and CDR2 YYDKDF (reference sequence). Losses at the gene ends were 3 bases for V and 6 bases for J; bases not matched to a gene: 5. This specimen comes from a study of neurological immune-mediated disorders. Findings of the study overall: HTLV-1-associated myelopathy led in TCR clonal expansion, while multiple sclerosis ranked lowest, below healthy controls.

Each TCR transcript was tagged with a 10-nucleotide random UMI during 5'RACE. Every sequencing run drew on 15-18 subjects and yielded over 190 million TCR-beta sequences. A single record per CDR3 protein comes from TCRdb applying MiXCR to the 5' RACE reads. The sample yields roughly 62,000 distinct CDR3 sequences, around 5.2% seen once. V gene TRBV15 combines with J gene TRBJ2-1, with 7 bases fitting TRBD2. Sequencing was carried out using PBMCs. This receptor was obtained from a woman aged 45-59 years with multiple sclerosis. The CDR3: CATSRDGGSNEQFF. The CDR3 coding sequence is TGTGCCACCAGCAGGGACGGGGGGAGCAATGAGCAGTTCTTC.